This TCR beta chain was captured in a study of T cells in Graves' hyperthyroidism and ophthalmopathy. Study-wide results and limits: The model anticipated ophthalmopathy a median about six months pre-onset. Blood also contained most expanded thyroid clonotypes above 0.001.

TCR beta CDR3 sequences were amplified from RNA transcripts. The HTBI primer set drove a first-round RT-PCR of the TCR CDR3. TCRdb itself ran the multiplex PCR reads through MiXCR, one entry per CDR3 protein. Here the sample spans roughly 700,000 distinct CDR3 sequences, 35% being singletons. This CDR3 comprises 16 residues. Germline V gene data show CDR1 as DFQATT and CDR2 as SNEGSKA (reference sequence). Deletions cut 4 bases from V and 1 base from J, with 19 bases between. This clonotype was counted only a few times. Its antigen is undetermined. Each patient was aged 18 to 65 and had newly diagnosed hyperthyroidism of under 2 months' duration.

The receptor comes from a woman aged 35 to 49 with Graves' hyperthyroidism. V gene TRBV20-1 combines with J gene TRBJ1-1; no clear D. The sequenced sample consisted of blood. CDR3 in DNA: TGCAGTGCTAAAGTGAGGGCGGACGGATCGAACACTGAAGCTTTCTTT. Translated: CSAKVRADGSNTEAFF.